Presented here are 27 T cell receptor beta chains from one specimen sequenced in a study of blood T cells in healthy people across ages (dated by TCRdb to the mid-2010s). The library came from 5' RACE. The sequencing machine was an Illumina HiSeq 2500. A second about 7 to 12 cycle PCR used a sample-barcoded 5' primer and a J-beta primer mix. Starting from the raw public reads, TCRdb applied fastp trimming at Q25, assembled clones with MiXCR and retained in-frame beta chains. Rows are combined by CDR3 protein, so each entry shows the most common genes and DNA. Here the sample has over a million distinct CDR3 sequences; under 55% occur a single time. Around 18% of the sample lies in the top ten. Input material: blood. These receptor sequences come from a woman aged 60-75 years in good health.

The chain has TRBV29-1 and TRBJ2-7, with D tentatively TRBD1 or TRBD2 (5 bases each). This CDR3 spans 15 amino acids. The V and J ends lost 6 bases and 0 bases respectively, with 18 bases between them. Germline assignment: CDR1 SQVTM and CDR2 ANQGSEA. This chain's CDR3 is CSVRGGADTSYEQYF. CDR3 nucleotide sequence: TGCAGCGTACGGGGTGGGGCAGACACCTCCTACGAGCAGTACTTC.

The gene calls are TRBV27 and TRBJ2-1; weak D call: TRBD2 (7 bases). The germline V gene encodes CDR1 MNHEY and CDR2 SMNVEV (reference sequence). The CDR3 spans 13 residues. V lost 6 bases, J lost 9 bases, and 15 bases lay in between. The CDR3, as DNA: TGTGCCAGCAGACCCACTAGGGGGGGTGAGCAGTTCTTC. Encoded protein: CASRPTRGGEQFF.

This clonotype was detected a few times. The V and J genes are TRBV28 and TRBJ2-7, with D tentatively TRBD1 (5 bases). Germline loops: CDR1 MDHEN, CDR2 SYDVKM. The CDR3 loop spans 13 amino acids. Between the trimmed V and J ends, which lost 8 bases and 4 bases, there was a span of 15 bases. The CDR3 loop is CASQTTGAYEQYF. The CDR3 DNA sequence: TGTGCCAGCCAAACCACAGGAGCATACGAGCAGTACTTC. Looking up the rest from reference TRBV28 and TRBJ2-7 gives the full variable domain: DVKVTQSSRYLVKRTGEKVFLECVQDMDHENMFWYRQDPGLGLRLIYFSYDVKMKEKGDIPEGYSVSREKKERFSLILESASTNQTSMYLCASQTTGAYEQYFGPGTRLTVT.

This clonotype was seen a handful of times. Here the CDR3 DNA reads TGCAGTGCCGTTCGGGGCTTTCCCAATCAGCCCCAGCATTTT. Translating it yields CSAVRGFPNQPQHF. The J gene is TRBJ1-5, the V gene TRBV20-1; weak D call: TRBD1 (5 bases). From germline, CDR1 is DFQATT and CDR2 SNEGSKA (reference sequence). This CDR3 comprises 14 residues. V was trimmed by 6 bases and J by 3 bases, leaving 15 bases between them.

This clonotype has just one count. V gene TRBV6-5 combines with J gene TRBJ2-1; 10 bases line up with TRBD2. The assigned J gene may be wrong: the sequence end matches TRBJ2-7 better. From germline, CDR1 is MNHEY and CDR2 SVGAGI. The CDR3 is 16 amino acids. The chain's CDR3 is CASSKTSGHSYNEQYF. In DNA form, the CDR3 reads TGTGCCAGCAGTAAGACTAGCGGGCACTCCTACAATGAGCAGTACTTC.

This clonotype was counted between two and nine times. V and J are TRBV5-1 and TRBJ1-1, with D unclear. Trimming removed 0 bases from V and 0 bases from J, with 9 bases in between. CDR3 length: 15 residues. CDR1 and CDR2 from the germline V gene are SGHRS and YFSETQ. Here the CDR3 reads CASSLGPGMNTEAFF. CDR3 DNA sequence: TGCGCCAGCAGCTTGGGTCCGGGGATGAACACTGAAGCTTTCTTT.

The chain recombines TRBV7-2 with TRBJ2-5, with 10 bases aligning to TRBD2. The CDR3 covers 16 residues. J gave up 11 bases and V 5 bases, and 17 bases lay outside the gene matches. Germline-derived CDR1 and CDR2 are SGHTA and FQGNSA. The CDR3 sequence: CASSRGTGLLAGFQYF. In DNA form, the CDR3 reads TGTGCCAGCAGCCGCGGGACAGGTCTACTAGCGGGATTTCAGTACTTC.

Remarks on this clonotype: Germline and junction disagree at one end, which may indicate a read error. This chain links TRBV28 with TRBJ2-7; TRBD1 aligns across 9 bases. CDR3 size: 14 residues. Germline lookup yields CDR1 MDHEN and CDR2 SYDVKM. The CDR3 region has the DNA TGTGCCAGCAGCGCCGGGACAGGGAGTTACGTGCAGTACTTC. It specifies CASSAGTGSYVQYF.

There are a few counts of this clonotype. The chain links TRBV12-3 or TRBV12-4 to TRBJ2-1, with 10 bases lining up with TRBD2. The CDR3 extends over 15 amino acids. Trimming took 6 bases from V and 2 from J; bases not matched to a gene: 4. CDR3 region: CASSTSGRAYNEQFF. Here the CDR3 DNA reads TGTGCCAGCAGCACGAGCGGGAGGGCCTACAATGAGCAGTTCTTC.

The rearrangement uses TRBV20-1 and TRBJ2-7; 9 bases align to TRBD1. Germline lookup yields CDR1 DFQATT and CDR2 SNEGSKA (reference sequence). The junction had 15 bases not matched to a gene; V was cut back by 3 bases and J by 6 bases. The CDR3 has 16 amino acids. The CDR3 coding sequence is TGCAGTGCTAGCGACAGCACCCGGGACAGGGTTCTCGAGCAGTACTTC. Translating it yields CSASDSTRDRVLEQYF.

This clonotype has a handful of counts. V is TRBV25-1 and J is TRBJ2-1; 9 nucleotides agree with TRBD1. The junction had 5 bases not matched to a gene; V was cut back by 1 base and J by 4 bases. Per germline, CDR1 MGHDK and CDR2 SYGVNS. The CDR3 is 16 amino acids. The CDR3 protein is CASSEWGQGGYNEQFF. CDR3 DNA sequence: TGTGCCAGCAGTGAATGGGGACAGGGAGGGTACAATGAGCAGTTCTTC.

With respect to this clonotype: A much larger clone differs from this one at a single base, so this may be a read error. J is TRBJ2-3 and V is TRBV7-3; 7 bases are a match to TRBD1. Germline values: CDR1 SGHTA, CDR2 FQGTGA. V lost 5 bases to trimming and J lost 1 base; unmatched junction nucleotides: 3. The CDR3 spans 14 residues. The CDR3 reads CASSHGQGTDTQYF. The CDR3, as DNA: TGTGCCAGCAGCCATGGACAGGGCACAGATACGCAGTATTTT. Complete variable domain (other parts from reference TRBV7-3 and TRBJ2-3): GAGVSQTPSNKVTEKGKYVELRCDPISGHTALYWYRQSLGQGPEFLIYFQGTGAADDSGLPNDRFFAVRPEGSVSTLKIQRTERGDSAVYLCASSHGQGTDTQYFGPGTRLTVL.

V is TRBV29-1 and J is TRBJ2-4, with D perhaps TRBD1 (6 bases). Germline assignment: CDR1 SQVTM and CDR2 ANQGSEA. The V end was cut by 2 bases, the J end by 2 bases, with 10 bases between. CDR3 length equals 14 residues. The CDR3 DNA reads TGCAGCGTTGAAAAAGGGGGATCCAAAAACATTCAGTACTTC. It is translated as CSVEKGGSKNIQYF. Full variable domain (rest looked up from reference TRBV29-1 and TRBJ2-4): SAVISQKPSRDICQRGTSLTIQCQVDSQVTMMFWYRQQPGQSLTLIATANQGSEATYESGFVIDKFPISRPNLTFSTLTVSNMSPEDSSIYLCSVEKGGSKNIQYFGAGTRLSVL.

The table lists this clonotype with a few counts. The CDR3 protein is CASRLQDRTPGNEQFF. For the CDR3, the DNA is TGTGCCAGCAGACTACAAGACAGAACCCCTGGCAATGAGCAGTTCTTC. The chain links TRBV6-2 or TRBV6-3 to TRBJ2-1; perhaps TRBD1 as D (5 bases). The germline gives CDR1 MNHEY, CDR2 SVGEGT. Trimming left V 6 bases short and J 6 bases short, with 21 bases between. The CDR3 is 16 amino acids.

This clonotype has just a few counts. This chain joins TRBV6-1 and TRBJ1-5; 7 bases agree with TRBD1. CDR3 length equals 14 residues. V gave up 6 bases and J gave up 5 bases; unmatched junction bases: 7. CDR1 is MNHNS, CDR2 SASEGT, per germline. CDR3 in amino acids: CASSLDRPYQPQHF. In DNA, the CDR3 is TGTGCCAGCAGCCTGGACAGGCCGTATCAGCCCCAGCATTTT.

This clonotype appeared a few times. The V call is TRBV5-6, the J call TRBJ2-3; maybe TRBD1 (5 bases). The V end lost 4 bases, the J end lost 4 bases, and 13 bases lay between the germline ends. The CDR3 runs 14 residues. Germline CDR1 reads SGHDT; CDR2 reads YYEEEE. DNA of the CDR3: TGTGCCAGCAGCCTGCGACAGTTGGCAGATACGCAGTATTTT. This translates into CASSLRQLADTQYF. The whole variable domain, filled in from reference TRBV5-6 and TRBJ2-3, reads DAGVTQSPTHLIKTRGQQVTLRCSPKSGHDTVSWYQQALGQGPQFIFQYYEEEERQRGNFPDRFSGHQFPNYSSELNVNALLLGDSALYLCASSLRQLADTQYFGPGTRLTVL.

Only a few counts were recorded for this clonotype. The CDR3 nucleotides read TGTGCCAGCAGCGTAGAGGCCCAACTAGCGGGAGGGGTATACGAGCAGTACTTC. Its protein product is CASSVEAQLAGGVYEQYF. The chain combines TRBV9 with TRBJ2-7; the match to TRBD2 covers 13 bases. The CDR3 runs 18 residues. Looked up from germline, CDR1 is SGDLS and CDR2 is YYNGEE. J lost 4 bases, V lost 0 bases, and 10 bases had no gene match.

The CDR3 here is CASMPALRLHEQYF. CDR3 nucleotides: TGTGCCAGCATGCCCGCCCTTCGGTTGCATGAGCAGTACTTC. V and J are TRBV27 and TRBJ2-5; D uncertain. The CDR3 covers 14 residues. Trimming took off 7 bases at V and 11 bases at J, with 23 bases between the two ends. Germline V gives CDR1 MNHEY, CDR2 SMNVEV (reference sequence).

The chain has TRBV5-1 and TRBJ2-1; TRBD2 agrees at 8 bases. The J segment lost 3 bases and the V segment lost 4 bases, leaving 6 bases of the junction unmatched. This CDR3 contains 15 residues. Germline CDR1 and CDR2: SGHRS and YFSETQ. CDR3 residues: CASSEAGTSYNEQFF. The CDR3, as DNA: TGCGCCAGCAGCGAAGCCGGGACTAGCTACAATGAGCAGTTCTTC.

The chain couples TRBV5-1 to TRBJ1-2; 7 bases agree with TRBD1. Germline V gives CDR1 SGHRS, CDR2 YFSETQ. The CDR3 is 14 residues long. CDR3 sequence: CASGDTGDYYGYTF. In DNA, the CDR3 is TGCGCTAGCGGCGACACAGGGGACTACTATGGCTACACCTTC.

The CDR3 nucleotides read TGTGCCAGCGCCGTAGCGGGCTTCAAAAACATTCAGTACTTC. This translates into CASAVAGFKNIQYF. This rearrangement joins TRBV27 to TRBJ2-4; 7 bases match TRBD2. Germline CDR1 is MNHEY and CDR2 is SMNVEV (reference sequence). The CDR3 is 14 amino acids. Trimming at V came to 8 bases and at J to 3 bases, leaving 7 bases not matched to a gene.

The rearrangement uses TRBV7-8 and TRBJ2-4; TRBD1 aligns across 8 bases. CDR1 SGHVS and CDR2 FQNEAQ come from the germline V gene. With 4 bases clipped from V and 1 base from J, the junction kept 6 bases outside the gene matches. The CDR3 contains 16 residues. The CDR3 loop reads CASSSRTGRAKNIQYF. The CDR3 DNA reads TGTGCCAGCAGCTCTCGGACAGGGCGGGCCAAAAACATTCAGTACTTC.

This clonotype turned up a few times. The chain is built from TRBV12-3 or TRBV12-4 and TRBJ2-7, with D possibly called TRBD1 or TRBD2 (7 bases each). The CDR3 has 14 residues. Trimming removed 5 bases from V and 5 bases from J, with 16 bases in between. The CDR3 spells CASSPRGGGDEQYF. CDR3 bases: TGTGCCAGCAGTCCCAGGGGAGGGGGCGACGAGCAGTACTTC.

There are a few counts of this clonotype. The rearrangement uses TRBV13 and TRBJ2-3; 9 nucleotides match TRBD2. Germline CDR1 PRHDT, CDR2 FYEKMQ (reference sequence). The CDR3 spans 17 residues. V shed 5 bases and J 4 bases; nucleotides not matched to a gene: 13. CDR3 DNA sequence: TGTGCCAGCAGCCCCGGACTAGCGCGAGCTGGTGCAGATACGCAGTATTTT. Its protein is CASSPGLARAGADTQYF.

This clonotype was seen more than once but under ten times. The chain joins TRBV5-6 to TRBJ2-1; D remains ambiguous. Germline V gene lookup returns CDR1 SGHDT and CDR2 YYEEEE. Trimming cost V 3 bases and J 5 bases, with 9 bases left between them. There are 13 residues in the CDR3. The CDR3 nucleotides are TGTGCCAGCAGCTACACTATTAACAATGAGCAGTTCTTC. Protein: CASSYTINNEQFF.

This clonotype was seen a handful of times. CDR3 in amino acids: CSARKEQGRRETQYF. The CDR3 nucleotides are TGCAGTGCTAGAAAGGAACAGGGGAGGAGAGAGACCCAGTACTTC. This chain uses TRBV20-1 with TRBJ2-5, with D perhaps matching TRBD1 (7 bases). V lost 2 bases, J lost 4 bases, and 17 bases lay in between. Germline V gene lookup returns CDR1 DFQATT and CDR2 SNEGSKA (reference sequence). This CDR3 is 15 amino acids long.

This chain uses TRBV27 with TRBJ2-7, with a tentative D call TRBD2 (7 bases). CDR1 MNHEY and CDR2 SMNVEV come from the germline V gene (reference sequence). Deletions cut 10 bases from V and 12 bases from J, with 25 bases between. CDR3 length equals 13 residues. This CDR3 is CATRGGGRQMRYF. The CDR3 coding sequence is TGTGCCACTAGAGGGGGGGGGCGTCAGATGAGGTACTTC.